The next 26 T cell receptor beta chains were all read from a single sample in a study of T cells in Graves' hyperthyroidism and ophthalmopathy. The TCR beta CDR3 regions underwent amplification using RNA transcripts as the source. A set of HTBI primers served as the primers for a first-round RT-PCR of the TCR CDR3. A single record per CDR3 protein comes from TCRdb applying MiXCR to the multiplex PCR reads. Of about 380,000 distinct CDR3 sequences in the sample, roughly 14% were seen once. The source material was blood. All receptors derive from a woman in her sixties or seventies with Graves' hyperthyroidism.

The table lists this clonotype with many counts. For the CDR3, the DNA is TGTGCCTGGAGTTTAACGGCAACTAATGAAAAACTGTTTTTT. Amino acid sequence: CAWSLTATNEKLFF. V is TRBV30 and J is TRBJ1-4; D gene unclear. V was cut by 2 bases and J by 0 bases, with 7 bases left in between. CDR3 length equals 14 residues. CDR1 is GTSNPN and CDR2 is SVGIG in the germline V gene (reference sequence).

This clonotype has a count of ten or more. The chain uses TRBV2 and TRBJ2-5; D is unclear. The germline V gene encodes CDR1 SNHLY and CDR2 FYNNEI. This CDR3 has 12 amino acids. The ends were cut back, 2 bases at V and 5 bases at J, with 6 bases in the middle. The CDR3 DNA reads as TGTGCCAGCAGTGAAAGGGTTGAGACCCAGTACTTC. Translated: CASSERVETQYF.

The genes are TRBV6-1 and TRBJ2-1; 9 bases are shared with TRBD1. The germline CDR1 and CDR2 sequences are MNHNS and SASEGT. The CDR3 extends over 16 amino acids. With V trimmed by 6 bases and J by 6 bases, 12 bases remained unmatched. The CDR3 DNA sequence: TGTGCCAGCAGGGCCTGGACAGGGGACGGGGGCAATGAGCAGTTCTTC. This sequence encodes CASRAWTGDGGNEQFF.

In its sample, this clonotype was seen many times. CDR3 sequence: CASSSSGGTEAFF. The CDR3 bases are TGTGCCAGCAGCTCCTCAGGGGGCACTGAAGCTTTCTTT. V and J are TRBV7-3 and TRBJ1-1; 7 bases line up with TRBD1. After removal of 4 bases from V and 4 bases from J, the junction contained 3 bases not matched to a gene. Germline V gives CDR1 SGHTA, CDR2 FQGTGA. This CDR3 comprises 13 residues.

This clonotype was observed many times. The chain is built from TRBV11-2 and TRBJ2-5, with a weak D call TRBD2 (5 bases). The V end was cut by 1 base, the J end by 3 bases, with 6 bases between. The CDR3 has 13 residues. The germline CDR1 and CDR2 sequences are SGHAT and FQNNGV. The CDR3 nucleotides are TGTGCCAGCAGCTTAGGGGAGAAAGAGACCCAGTACTTC. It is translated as CASSLGEKETQYF.

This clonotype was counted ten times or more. CDR3 residues: CASSLEVAGEQFF. The CDR3 DNA reads TGTGCCAGCAGCTTAGAAGTGGCGGGAGAGCAGTTCTTC. The genes are TRBV11-2 and TRBJ2-1; a possible D gene is TRBD2 (6 bases). V was cut by 0 bases and J by 10 bases, with 10 bases left in between. The CDR3 is made up of 13 amino acids. Germline-derived CDR1 and CDR2 are SGHAT and FQNNGV. Drawing the rest from reference TRBV11-2 and TRBJ2-1, the complete variable domain is EAGVAQSPRYKIIEKRQSVAFWCNPISGHATLYWYQQILGQGPKLLIQFQNNGVVDDSQLPKDRFSAERLKGVDSTLKIQPAKLEDSAVYLCASSLEVAGEQFFGPGTRLTVL.

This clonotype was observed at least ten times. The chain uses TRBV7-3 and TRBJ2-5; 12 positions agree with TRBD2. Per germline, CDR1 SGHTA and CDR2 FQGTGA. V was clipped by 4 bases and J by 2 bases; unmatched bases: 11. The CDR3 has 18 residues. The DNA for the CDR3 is TGTGCCAGCAGCTCCCTGACCAGACTAGCGGGAGATCAAGAGACCCAGTACTTC. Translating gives CASSSLTRLAGDQETQYF. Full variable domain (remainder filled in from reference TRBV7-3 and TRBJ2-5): GAGVSQTPSNKVTEKGKYVELRCDPISGHTALYWYRQSLGQGPEFLIYFQGTGAADDSGLPNDRFFAVRPEGSVSTLKIQRTERGDSAVYLCASSSLTRLAGDQETQYFGPGTRLLVL.

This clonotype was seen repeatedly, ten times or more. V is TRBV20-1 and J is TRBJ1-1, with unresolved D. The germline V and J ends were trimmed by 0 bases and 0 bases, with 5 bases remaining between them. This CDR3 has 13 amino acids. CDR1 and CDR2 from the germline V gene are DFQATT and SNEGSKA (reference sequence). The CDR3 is CSARDLLNTEAFF. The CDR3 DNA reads TGCAGTGCTAGAGATTTACTGAACACTGAAGCTTTCTTT.

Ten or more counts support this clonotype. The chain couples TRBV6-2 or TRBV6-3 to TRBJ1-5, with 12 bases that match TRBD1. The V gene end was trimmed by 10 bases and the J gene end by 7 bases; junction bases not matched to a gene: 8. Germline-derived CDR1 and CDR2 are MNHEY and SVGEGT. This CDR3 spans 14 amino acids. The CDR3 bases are TGTGCCACAAGGGACAGGGGGCTTCTACAGCCCCAGCATTTT. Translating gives CATRDRGLLQPQHF.

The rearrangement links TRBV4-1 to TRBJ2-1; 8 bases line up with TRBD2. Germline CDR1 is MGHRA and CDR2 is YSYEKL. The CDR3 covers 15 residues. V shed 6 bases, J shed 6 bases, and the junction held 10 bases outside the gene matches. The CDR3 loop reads CASSPFAGGSNEQFF. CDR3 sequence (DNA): TGCGCCAGCAGTCCGTTTGCGGGAGGATCCAATGAGCAGTTCTTC.

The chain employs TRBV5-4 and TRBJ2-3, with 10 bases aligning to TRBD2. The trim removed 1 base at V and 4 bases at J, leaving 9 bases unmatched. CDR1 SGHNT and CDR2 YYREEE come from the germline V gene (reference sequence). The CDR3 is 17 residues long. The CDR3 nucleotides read TGTGCCAGCAGCTTGCGGGCTAGCGGGAGAGGCTCAGATACGCAGTATTTT. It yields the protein CASSLRASGRGSDTQYF.

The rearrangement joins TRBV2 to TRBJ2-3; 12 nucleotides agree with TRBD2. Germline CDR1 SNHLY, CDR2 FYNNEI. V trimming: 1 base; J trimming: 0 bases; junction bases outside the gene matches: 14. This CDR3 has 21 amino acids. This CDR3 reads CASSEGWVGLAGSPSTDTQYF. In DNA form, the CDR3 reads TGTGCCAGCAGTGAAGGGTGGGTTGGACTAGCGGGGAGCCCTAGCACAGATACGCAGTATTTT.

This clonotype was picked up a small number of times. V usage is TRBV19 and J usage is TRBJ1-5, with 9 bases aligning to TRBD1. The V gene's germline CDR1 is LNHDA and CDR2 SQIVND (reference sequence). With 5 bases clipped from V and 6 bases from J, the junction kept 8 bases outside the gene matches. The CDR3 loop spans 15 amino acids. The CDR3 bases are TGTGCCAGTAGTGGCGAATTACAGGGGGCTCAGCCCCAGCATTTT. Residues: CASSGELQGAQPQHF.

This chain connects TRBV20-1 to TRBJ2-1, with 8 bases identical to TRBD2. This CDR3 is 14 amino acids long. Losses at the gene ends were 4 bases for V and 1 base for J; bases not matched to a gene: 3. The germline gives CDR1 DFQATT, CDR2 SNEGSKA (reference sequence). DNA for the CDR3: TGCAGTGCTAAGGCTAGCGGGTCCTACAATGAGCAGTTCTTC. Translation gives CSAKASGSYNEQFF.

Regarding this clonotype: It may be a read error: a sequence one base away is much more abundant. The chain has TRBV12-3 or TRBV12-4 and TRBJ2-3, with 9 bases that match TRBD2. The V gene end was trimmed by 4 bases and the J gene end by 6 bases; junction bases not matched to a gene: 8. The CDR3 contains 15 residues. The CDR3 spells CASSSASGNFDTQYF. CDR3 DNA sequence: TGTGCCAGCAGTTCTGCTAGCGGGAATTTTGATACGCAGTATTTT.

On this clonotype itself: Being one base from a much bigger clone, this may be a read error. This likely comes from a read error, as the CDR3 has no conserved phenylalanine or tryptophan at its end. Here the CDR3 reads CSVGGPTNTGELFL. The CDR3 coding sequence is TGCAGCGTAGGGGGCCCTACGAACACCGGGGAGCTGTTTCTT. The chain is built from TRBV29-1 and TRBJ2-2, with TRBD1 identical over 7 bases. CDR3 length equals 14 residues. CDR1 is SQVTM and CDR2 is ANQGSEA in the germline V gene. After removal of 6 bases from V and 0 bases from J, the junction contained 4 bases not matched to a gene.

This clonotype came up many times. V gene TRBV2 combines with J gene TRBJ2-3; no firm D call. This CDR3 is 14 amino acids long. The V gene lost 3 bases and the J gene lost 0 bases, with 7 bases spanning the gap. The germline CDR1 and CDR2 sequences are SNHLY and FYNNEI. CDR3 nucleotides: TGTGCCAGCAGTGAGACTTACAGCACAGATACGCAGTATTTT. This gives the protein CASSETYSTDTQYF.

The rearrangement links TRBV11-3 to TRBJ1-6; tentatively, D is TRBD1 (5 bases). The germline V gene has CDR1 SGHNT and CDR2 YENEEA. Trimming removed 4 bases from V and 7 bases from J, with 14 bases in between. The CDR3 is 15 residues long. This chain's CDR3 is CASSSTGTQNSPLHF. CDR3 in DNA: TGTGCCAGCAGCTCGACCGGGACGCAAAATTCACCCCTCCACTTT.

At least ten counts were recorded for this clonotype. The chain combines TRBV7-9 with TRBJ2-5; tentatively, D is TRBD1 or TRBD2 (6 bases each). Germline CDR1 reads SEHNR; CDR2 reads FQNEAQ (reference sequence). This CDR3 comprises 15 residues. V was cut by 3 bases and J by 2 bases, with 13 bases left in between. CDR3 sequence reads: CASSFWQGTQETQYF. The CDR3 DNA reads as TGTGCCAGCAGCTTTTGGCAGGGGACTCAAGAGACCCAGTACTTC.

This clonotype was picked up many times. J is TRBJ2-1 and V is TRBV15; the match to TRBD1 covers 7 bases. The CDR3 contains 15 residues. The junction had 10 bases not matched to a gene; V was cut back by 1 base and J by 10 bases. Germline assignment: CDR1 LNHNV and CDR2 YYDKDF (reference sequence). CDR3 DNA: TGTGCCACCAGCAGAGCGGGACAGTTAGTTGTCGAGCAGTTCTTC. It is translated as CATSRAGQLVVEQFF. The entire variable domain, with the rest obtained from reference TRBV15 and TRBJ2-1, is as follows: DAMVIQNPRYQVTQFGKPVTLSCSQTLNHNVMYWYQQKSSQAPKLLFHYYDKDFNNEADTPDNFQSRRPNTSFCFLDIRSPGLGDTAMYLCATSRAGQLVVEQFFGPGTRLTVL.

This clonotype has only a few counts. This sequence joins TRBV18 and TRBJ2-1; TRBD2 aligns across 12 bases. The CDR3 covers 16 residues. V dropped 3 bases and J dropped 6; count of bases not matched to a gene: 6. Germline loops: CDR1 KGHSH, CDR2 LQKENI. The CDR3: CASSPQSSGRANEQFF. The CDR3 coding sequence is TGTGCCAGCTCACCCCAGTCTAGCGGGAGGGCCAATGAGCAGTTCTTC.

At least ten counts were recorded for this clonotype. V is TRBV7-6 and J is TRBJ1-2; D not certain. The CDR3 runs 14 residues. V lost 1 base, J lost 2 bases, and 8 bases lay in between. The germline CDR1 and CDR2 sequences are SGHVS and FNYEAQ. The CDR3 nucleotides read TGTGCCAGCAGCTTAGACGACGGAAACTATGGCTACACCTTC. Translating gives CASSLDDGNYGYTF.

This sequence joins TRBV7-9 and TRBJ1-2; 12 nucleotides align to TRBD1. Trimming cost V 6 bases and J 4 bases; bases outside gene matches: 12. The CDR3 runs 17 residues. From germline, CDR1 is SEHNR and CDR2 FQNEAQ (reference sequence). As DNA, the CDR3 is TGTGCCAGCAGTATCCAGGGGGGACAGGGGGCAGGCTATGGCTACACCTTC. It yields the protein CASSIQGGQGAGYGYTF.

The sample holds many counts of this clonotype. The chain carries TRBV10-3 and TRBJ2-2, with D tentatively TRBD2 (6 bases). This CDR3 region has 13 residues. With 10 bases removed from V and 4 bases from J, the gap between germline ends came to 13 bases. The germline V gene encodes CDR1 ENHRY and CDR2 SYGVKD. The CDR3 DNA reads TGTGCCAAACGGAGGGCCCTCACCGGGGAGCTGTTTTTT. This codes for CAKRRALTGELFF.

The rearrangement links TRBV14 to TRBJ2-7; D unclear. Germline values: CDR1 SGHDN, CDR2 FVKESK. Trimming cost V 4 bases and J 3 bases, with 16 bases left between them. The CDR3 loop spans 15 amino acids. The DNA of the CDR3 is TGTGCCAGCAGCCCCGCCGGGTCTGGAGACTACGAGCAGTACTTC. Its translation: CASSPAGSGDYEQYF.

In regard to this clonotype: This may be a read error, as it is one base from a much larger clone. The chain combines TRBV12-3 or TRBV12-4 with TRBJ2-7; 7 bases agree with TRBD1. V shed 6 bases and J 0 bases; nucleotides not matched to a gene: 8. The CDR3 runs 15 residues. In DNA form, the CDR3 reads TGTGCCAGCAGCCCTCTCCCAGGGGGCTCCTACGAGCAGTACTTC. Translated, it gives CASSPLPGGSYEQYF.